The entry below describes one T cell receptor beta chain. Its antigen is not known. The data derive from a study of human versus mouse CDR3 diversity and MHC coevolution. The CDR3 runs to 12 residues. Clones were read by immunoSEQ multiplex PCR, and TCRdb kept only the in-frame ones, dropping some. The sample holds about 60,000 clones; around 94% are singletons and the top ten take under 20%. Findings and caveats of the study: Clonal inequality was lowest in two of the three human donors.

The TCR originated in a person between 55 and 69 years old in good health. The V call is TRBV21-1, the J call TRBJ2-1; the table names TRBD2, a call not compared with the DNA. TRBV21-1 is deemed a pseudogene. Sequencing was performed on naive CD4+ T cells from blood. Stated subset: CD45RO-negative CD62L-positive naive CD4 T cells. In nucleotides, the CDR3 is TGTGCCAGCACCTCGGGGGGGAATGAGCAGTTCTTC. This encodes CASTSGGNEQFF.